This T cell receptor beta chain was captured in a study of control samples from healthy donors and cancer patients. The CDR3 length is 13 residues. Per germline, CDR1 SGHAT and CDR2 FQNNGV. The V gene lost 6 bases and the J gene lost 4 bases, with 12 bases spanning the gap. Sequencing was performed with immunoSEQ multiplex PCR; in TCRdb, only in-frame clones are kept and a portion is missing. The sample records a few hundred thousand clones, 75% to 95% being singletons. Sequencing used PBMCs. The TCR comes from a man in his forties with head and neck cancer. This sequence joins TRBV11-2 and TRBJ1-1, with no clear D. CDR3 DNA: TGTGCCAGCAGAGAGCCCGTAGCCACTGAAGCTTTCTTT. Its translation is CASREPVATEAFF.